This TCR beta chain was obtained from a study of CD4 T cells in relation to SARS-CoV-2 and coronaviruses. Study as a whole: PBMCs were cultured with antigen for roughly 11 days before TCR beta sequencing. Negative control cultures got HIV-1 Nef peptides or no peptide. Study conclusions and caveats: No donor gave both pre-pandemic and post-infection samples. Roughly 65% of donors had memory CD4+ clonotypes crossrecognizing SARS-CoV-2 and common cold coronavirus spike.

Before the COVID-19 pandemic, during about 2011-2019, CD4+ T cells were taken from unexposed donors. After about 10 days of culture, CD4+ T cells were isolated. Profiling relied on immunoSEQ multiplex PCR, and the TCRdb table lists in-frame clones only, not all of them. The table has 29,000 or so clones, about three quarters seen once; the top ten hold more than 20%. Details on this clone: Antigen unknown.

The CDR3 is made up of 16 amino acids. Germline CDR1 LGHDT, CDR2 YNNKEL (reference sequence). V was pared by 8 bases and J by 0 bases, with 17 bases between. The genes are TRBV3-1 (or the pseudogene TRBV3-2) and TRBJ2-1, with D possibly being TRBD2 (6 bases). Sequencing was performed on CD4+ T cells from PBMCs, cultured in vitro. This receptor was identified in a human donor in good health. The DNA of the CDR3 is TGTGCCAGCTCTGGAGGGACCGCCAGCTCCTACAATGAGCAGTTCTTC. Its translation is CASSGGTASSYNEQFF.